This T cell receptor beta chain was sequenced for a study of breast tumors, draining lymph nodes, adjacent tissues. TCRdb analysed the multiplex PCR reads with MiXCR anew, one entry per CDR3 protein. The sample lists about 21,000 distinct CDR3 sequences, approximately 51% occurring once. In the case of this clonotype: Its antigen is not known.

The study's findings and limits: Luminal-like breast cancer showed significantly greater tumor-nontumor repertoire similarity than basal-like breast cancer did. The lymph node origin of tumor T cells was framed as consistent with a hypothesis, not demonstrated. Compared with lymph nodes, tumors were less diverse; compared with nontumor tissue, more.

Unmatched junction bases numbered 7, after V lost 4 bases and J lost 12 bases. The CDR3 sequence is 13 residues long. Germline V CDR1 and CDR2: SGHTA, FQGNSA. The source is a female donor with breast cancer. Some clones in this sample may be carry-over from other donors' samples. Sequencing used breast tumor tissue. The gene calls are TRBV7-2 and TRBJ2-1; 9 bases are shared with TRBD1. This CDR3 is CASSSRGDRAQFF. CDR3 DNA sequence: TGTGCCAGCAGCTCCCGAGGGGACAGGGCGCAGTTCTTC.